This is a list of T cell receptor beta chains from one sample in a study of blood T cell repertoires in COVID-19. Here immunoSEQ multiplex PCR was the method, and the copy in TCRdb shows in-frame clones only, minus some. The data show some 280,000 clones, around 86% seen once. The sequenced sample consisted of peripheral blood. The source of these receptors is a woman under 40 with active or convalescent COVID-19. The conserved cysteine and the conserved F or W are not part of the CDR3 here.

>TRBV5-4|TRBJ2-2
ASSQDRHPGELF
>TRBV19|TRBJ2-3
ASSPPGLAYDTQY
>TRBV7-2|TRBJ2-7
ASSTYRGRVQY
>TRBV5-6|TRBJ2-1
ASSLWEFGYNEQF
>TRBV7-2|TRBJ2-5
ASSLARLTSAETQY
>TRBV7-2|TRBJ2-7
ASSLGLILSYEQY
>TRBV2|TRBJ2-1
ASNGLAGGPNEQF
>TRBV2|TRBJ1-6
ASSVGSSYNSPLH
>TRBV11-3|TRBJ2-3
ASSERQGSTDTQY
>TRBV5-6|TRBJ2-1
ASRTLAGGYNEQF
>TRBV7-2|TRBJ2-1
ASSPWAASGGNEQF
>TRBV5-1|TRBJ1-1
ASSLNTNTEAF
>TRBV6-1|TRBJ1-3
ASSDGVSGNTIY
>TRBV6-2/TRBV6-3|TRBJ2-2
ASSSEKGGGRGTGELF
>TRBV9|TRBJ1-5
ASGPSNQPQH
>TRBV6-5|TRBJ1-2
ASSTVGGIYRYT
>TRBV15|TRBJ1-5
ATSRENFNSNQPQH
>TRBV30|TRBJ1-3
AWSVRGRDTIY